This T cell receptor beta chain was sequenced for a study of shared clonotypes between healthy human individuals. Overall study context: Each donor had three CD4 naive, three CD4 memory, two CD8 naive and one CD8 memory plate.

Profiled with immunoSEQ multiplex PCR; TCRdb holds only in-frame clones, not every one. The data hold approximately 620,000 clones, with 95% to 98% observed a single time. The CDR3 is 12 amino acids. V gave up 3 bases and J gave up 10 bases, with 7 bases separating them. Germline V lookup: CDR1 MDHEN, CDR2 SYDVKM. The J gene is TRBJ1-6, the V gene TRBV28, with no clear D. The sequenced sample consisted of naive CD4+ T cells sorted from blood. Described subset: CD45RA+ positively selected. The sequence came from a woman under 40 in good health. CDR3 bases: TGTGCCAGCAGTTTTACGGGCTCACCCCTCCACTTT. Amino acid sequence: CASSFTGSPLHF.